This paragraph covers one T cell receptor (beta chain) sequence. Its antigen is currently not known. It has no much larger one-base neighbor in the sample; base qualities were not kept. This specimen belongs to a study of blood T cell repertoires in COVID-19 (dated by TCRdb to 2020 to 2021). Study-level background: The collaborator samples originated in the United States, Italy and Spain and spanned the acute and convalescent phases of COVID-19. HLA class I and class II types, where available, came from metadata supplied by the sample provider rather than from assay-based typing. The samples were drawn from the first 160 participants of the ongoing ImmuneRACE study and from 950 to 1,500 subjects provided by 6 global collaborators. The material from the prospective study consisted of cDNA or gDNA derived from T cells, B-cell-depleted T cells, or PBMCs. Sample metadata almost always included a de-identified subject ID, COVID-19 status, age in years and sex. A freely available public database, intended as a resource for researchers studying the immune response to SARS-CoV-2, is where the repertoires were released. The dataset comprised deeply sampled blood TCRbeta repertoires from subjects exposed to, actively infected with, or recovered from COVID-19. The study at large found these results: How much clinical and demographic metadata was included differed by source and by participant, and the metadata was provided uncurated.

TCRbeta CDR3 regions were amplified from genomic DNA by means of the immunoSEQ Assay, a bias-controlled multiplex PCR. Under the source paper's analysis protocol: Within the assay, amplification of reference gene primers was used to estimate how many nucleated cells each sample contained. To quantify the absolute abundance of each unique TCRbeta CDR3 rearrangement, sequence reads were collapsed and filtered. For each sample, productive Simpson clonality was calculated as the square root of Simpson's diversity index across productive rearrangements. Here the immuneACCESS table is served through TCRdb, limited to in-frame sequences with V and J called. Missing clones are a known gap in these copies; in checked studies unresolved V genes cover under half, and the rest lacks a known reason. The V and J calls and the clone size are those of that table, but D and trimming were determined from the DNA. In all, the sample holds 98,000 or so clones, and roughly nine tenths of those were seen once. Approximately 5.6% of the sample rests with the top ten.

The V and J ends are trimmed by 2 bases and 0 bases, leaving 6 bases between them. There are 15 amino acids in the CDR3, from cysteine to phenylalanine inclusive. Only CDR3 DNA remains: 45 bases, in frame from the first base. Taken from the germline V gene (reference sequence), the CDR1 and CDR2 loops are SGHNT and YYREEE. Whole blood was collected in K2EDTA tubes by collaborating institutions according to the institutions' own protocols. Collaborator samples were shipped for TCRbeta analysis as frozen whole blood, isolated PBMCs, or DNA extracted from either sample type. The rearrangement combines TRBV5-4 with TRBJ1-6; confidence is insufficient to name the D gene. Sequencing was done on a sample of peripheral blood. This TCR was sampled from a human donor in a cohort sampled during active COVID-19. This receptor has the CDR3 CASSLRSSYNSPLHF. The DNA reads TGTGCCAGCAGCTTAAGGAGCTCCTATAATTCACCCCTCCACTTT.